This TCR beta chain originates from a study of vaccination and CD4 T cells after COVID-19. Study-level background: The peptides that stimulated the cells were overlapping spike peptides from SARS-CoV-2, HCoV-NL63, HCoV-OC43 and HCoV-229E.

Treatment indicated: roughly 10-day PBMC culture with coronavirus spike peptide pools or control peptides (ViraFEST assay). Culture conditions combined two million PBMCs per well with 9 to 10 IU/ml IL-2 and roughly 9.1 ug/ml peptide pools. Overall study findings and caveats: The authors identified 304 of 307 vaccine-specific clones in convalescent patients as spike mono-reactive.

Per germline, CDR1 SEHNR and CDR2 FQNEAQ (reference sequence). V gave up 5 bases and J gave up 1 base; unmatched junction bases: 7. The CDR3 runs to 16 residues. The study sequenced cultured CD4+ T cell DNA using the Oncomine TCR Beta short-read assay. TCRdb independently ran MiXCR on the PCR reads; one entry per CDR3 protein. The top ten hold roughly 12% of the sample, which has about 12,000 distinct CDR3 sequences, 60% seen once. As regards this clonotype: Its cognate antigen is unknown.

Sequenced sample: CD4+ T cells from blood, cultured in vitro. The chain couples TRBV7-9 to TRBJ2-2, with TRBD1 identical over 7 bases. The source of this sequence is a human donor who had recovered from COVID-19. CDR3 loop: CASSRRQGRNTGELFF. The CDR3 region has the DNA TGTGCCAGCAGCCGCAGACAGGGACGGAACACCGGGGAGCTGTTTTTT.